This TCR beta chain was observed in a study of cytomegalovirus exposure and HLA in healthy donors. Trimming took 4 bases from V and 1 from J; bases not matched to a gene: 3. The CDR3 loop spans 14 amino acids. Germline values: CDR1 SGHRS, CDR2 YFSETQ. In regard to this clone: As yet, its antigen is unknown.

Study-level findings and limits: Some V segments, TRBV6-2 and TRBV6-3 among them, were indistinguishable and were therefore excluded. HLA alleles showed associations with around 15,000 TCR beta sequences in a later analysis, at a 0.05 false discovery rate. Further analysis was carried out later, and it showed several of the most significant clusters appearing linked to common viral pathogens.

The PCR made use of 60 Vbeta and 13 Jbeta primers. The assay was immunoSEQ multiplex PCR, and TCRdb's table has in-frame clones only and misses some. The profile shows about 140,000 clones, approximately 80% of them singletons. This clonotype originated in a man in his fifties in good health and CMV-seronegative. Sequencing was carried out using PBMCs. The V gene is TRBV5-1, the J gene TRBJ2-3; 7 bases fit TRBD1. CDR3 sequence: CASSAGTGTDTQYF. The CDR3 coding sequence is TGCGCCAGCAGCGCCGGGACAGGCACAGATACGCAGTATTTT.